The 21 T cell receptor beta chains reported below all come from one sample, sequenced in a study of blood T cell repertoires in COVID-19. Generated by immunoSEQ multiplex PCR, the TCRdb table keeps only in-frame clones and is missing some. The sample holds 200,000 to 250,000 clones, approximately 84% seen once. Material: peripheral blood. The receptor set was obtained from a woman aged 55 to 70 with acute or convalescent COVID-19.

The rearrangement uses TRBV30 and TRBJ1-1, with D perhaps TRBD1 (5 bases). There are 15 residues in the CDR3. The germline V gene has CDR1 GTSNPN and CDR2 SVGIG (reference sequence). The V end lost 4 bases, the J end lost 1 base, and 16 bases lay between the germline ends. CDR3 protein: CAWTSAGDGNTEAFF. The CDR3 DNA follows: TGTGCCTGGACCTCAGCGGGGGACGGGAACACTGAAGCTTTCTTT.

This rearrangement joins TRBV9 to TRBJ2-7; tentative D call: TRBD2 (5 bases). Trimming took 0 bases from V and 2 from J, leaving 12 bases between them. CDR3 length: 15 residues. In germline, CDR1 is SGDLS, CDR2 YYNGEE. The CDR3 spells CASSVGTAGPYEQYF. The CDR3 DNA reads as TGTGCCAGCAGCGTAGGGACGGCGGGCCCCTACGAGCAGTACTTC.

The rearrangement uses TRBV27 and TRBJ1-6; no firm D call. There are 14 residues in the CDR3. CDR1 MNHEY and CDR2 SMNVEV come from the germline V gene (reference sequence). With 4 bases removed from V and 7 bases from J, the gap between germline ends came to 11 bases. The chain's CDR3 is CASSSGMSNSPLHF. The DNA of the CDR3 is TGTGCCAGCAGTTCCGGGATGTCAAATTCACCCCTCCACTTT.

This sequence joins TRBV7-3 and TRBJ2-3, with D hard to call. Germline assignment: CDR1 SGHTA and CDR2 FQGTGA. The V and J ends lost 5 bases and 4 bases respectively, with 13 bases between them. The CDR3 is 14 residues long. CDR3 sequence (DNA): TGTGCCAGCAGCATCGGCAGGTTTTCAGATACGCAGTATTTT. Translation gives CASSIGRFSDTQYF.

This clone occurred once. This sequence joins TRBV9 and TRBJ1-3; possible D gene TRBD1, 5 bases. The germline V gene has CDR1 SGDLS and CDR2 YYNGEE. V was trimmed by 1 base and J by 4 bases, leaving 6 bases between them. This CDR3 is built from 13 residues. The CDR3 nucleotides read TGTGCCAGCAGCGTACAGGGAGGAAACACCATATATTTT. This sequence encodes CASSVQGGNTIYF. The full variable domain, completed using reference TRBV9 and TRBJ1-3, is DSGVTQTPKHLITATGQRVTLRCSPRSGDLSVYWYQQSLDQGLQFLIQYYNGEERAKGNILERFSAQQFPDLHSELNLSSLELGDSALYFCASSVQGGNTIYFGEGSWLTVV.

The V gene is TRBV7-8, the J gene TRBJ2-3; D is perhaps TRBD1 (8 bases). This CDR3 comprises 19 residues. The germline V gene has CDR1 SGHVS and CDR2 FQNEAQ. The V gene lost 1 base and the J gene lost 0 bases, with 20 bases spanning the gap. CDR3 protein: CASSLGGGTGPSSTDTQYF. CDR3 DNA sequence: TGTGCCAGCAGCTTAGGGGGAGGGACAGGACCTTCTAGCACAGATACGCAGTATTTT.

This clone was found a few times. The rearrangement uses TRBV4-1 and TRBJ2-1, with TRBD2 identical over 7 bases. CDR1 and CDR2 from the germline V gene are MGHRA and YSYEKL. This CDR3 has 14 amino acids. J gave up 7 bases and V 0 bases, and 3 bases lay outside the gene matches. This CDR3 reads CASSQDRRGNEQFF. CDR3 bases: TGCGCCAGCAGCCAAGATCGGCGGGGGAATGAGCAGTTCTTC.

The chain carries TRBV3-1 (or the pseudogene TRBV3-2) and TRBJ2-1, with 9 bases lining up with TRBD2. J was trimmed by 8 bases and V by 4 bases; bases with no gene match: 9. The germline V gene has CDR1 LGHDT and CDR2 YNNKEL (reference sequence). This CDR3 contains 15 residues. CDR3 protein: CASSPHSGGRDEQFF. The DNA of the CDR3 is TGTGCCAGCAGCCCACATAGCGGGGGAAGGGATGAGCAGTTCTTC.

This chain connects TRBV25-1 to TRBJ1-6, with 8 bases aligning to TRBD1. The CDR3 is 13 amino acids. J gave up 10 bases and V 8 bases, and 7 bases lay outside the gene matches. The germline CDR1 and CDR2 sequences are MGHDK and SYGVNS. CDR3 nucleotide sequence: TGTGCCAGCCGACAGGGGCTGGCGTCACCCCTCCACTTT. Its translation: CASRQGLASPLHF. Filled out from reference TRBV25-1 and TRBJ1-6, the complete variable domain reads EADIYQTPRYLVIGTGKKITLECSQTMGHDKMYWYQQDPGMELHLIHYSYGVNSTEKGDLSSESTVSRIRTEHFPLTLESARPSHTSQYLCASRQGLASPLHFGNGTRLTVT.

This rearrangement joins TRBV4-1 to TRBJ1-4, with 7 bases aligning to TRBD1. The CDR3 covers 14 residues. Trimming took 1 base from V and 8 from J; bases not matched to a gene: 4. CDR1 is MGHRA, CDR2 YSYEKL, per germline. The CDR3 DNA follows: TGCGCCAGCAGCCAAGTTCCACAGGGGGAAAAACTGTTTTTT. Residues: CASSQVPQGEKLFF.

The chain couples TRBV5-6 to TRBJ2-2, with a weak D call TRBD1 (6 bases). Germline V gene sequence: CDR1 SGHDT, CDR2 YYEEEE. Trimming left V 4 bases short and J 3 bases short, with 13 bases between. The CDR3 contains 15 residues. This CDR3 reads CASSRLGGYTGELFF. The CDR3 DNA reads TGTGCCAGCAGCCGGTTAGGGGGATACACCGGGGAGCTGTTTTTT.

The CDR3 DNA reads TGTGCCAGCAGTGTAGCGGGGGGGCCCTACAATGAGCAGTTCTTC. It is translated as CASSVAGGPYNEQFF. V gene TRBV6-1 combines with J gene TRBJ2-1; 11 bases match TRBD2. Trimming cost V 4 bases and J 2 bases; bases outside gene matches: 1. The CDR3 extends over 15 amino acids. Germline CDR1 MNHNS, CDR2 SASEGT.

The V call is TRBV4-3, the J call TRBJ1-5, with D unresolved. Germline loops: CDR1 LGHNA, CDR2 YSLEER. V lost 0 bases and J 5 bases, leaving 8 bases between the germline ends. There are 14 residues in the CDR3. The CDR3 is CASSQDSADQPQHF. DNA of the CDR3: TGCGCCAGCAGCCAAGATTCTGCGGATCAGCCCCAGCATTTT.

The chain joins TRBV6-1 to TRBJ2-7, with D possibly matching TRBD1 (6 bases). The CDR3 consists of 12 residues. The ends were cut back, 2 bases at V and 4 bases at J, with 6 bases in the middle. CDR1 and CDR2 (germline): MNHNS, SASEGT. CDR3 sequence (DNA): TGTGCCAGCAGTGAACAGGGGTACGAGCAGTACTTC. It encodes CASSEQGYEQYF.

The chain combines TRBV29-1 with TRBJ1-1, with a tentative D call TRBD1 (6 bases). The CDR3 totals 13 residues. The V and J ends lost 8 bases and 4 bases respectively, with 17 bases between them. Germline CDR1 SQVTM, CDR2 ANQGSEA. DNA for the CDR3: TGCAGCATACGTATGGGAGGGGGCACTGAAGCTTTCTTT. Protein sequence: CSIRMGGGTEAFF. The full variable domain, completed using reference TRBV29-1 and TRBJ1-1, is SAVISQKPSRDICQRGTSLTIQCQVDSQVTMMFWYRQQPGQSLTLIATANQGSEATYESGFVIDKFPISRPNLTFSTLTVSNMSPEDSSIYLCSIRMGGGTEAFFGQGTRLTVV.

This clone was found once. The chain joins TRBV7-8 to TRBJ2-3; 7 bases map to TRBD2. Trimming removed 4 bases from V and 4 bases from J; junction bases left unmatched: 11. The CDR3 has 16 residues. The germline V gene encodes CDR1 SGHVS and CDR2 FQNEAQ. CDR3 amino acids: CASSSQRGRVSDTQYF. CDR3 nucleotide sequence: TGTGCCAGCAGCTCTCAGCGGGGAAGGGTCTCAGATACGCAGTATTTT.

The V and J genes are TRBV6-5 and TRBJ1-2; unclear D gene. Trimming took off 6 bases at V and 10 bases at J, with 15 bases between the two ends. From germline, CDR1 is MNHEY and CDR2 SVGAGI. The CDR3 length is 12 residues. As DNA, the CDR3 is TGTGCCAGCAGCAACATAGGGAGAGACTACACCTTC. The encoded protein is CASSNIGRDYTF.

This clone appeared a few times. V is TRBV3-1 (or the pseudogene TRBV3-2) and J is TRBJ1-5, with D possibly being TRBD1 (5 bases). The CDR3 covers 17 residues. Trimming cost V 1 base and J 5 bases, with 18 bases left between them. The germline gives CDR1 LGHDT, CDR2 YNNKEL (reference sequence). In DNA form, the CDR3 reads TGTGCCAGCAGCCAAGGGACACCAAATTCGAGGCATCAGCCCCAGCATTTT. This translates into CASSQGTPNSRHQPQHF.

The rearrangement joins TRBV10-3 to TRBJ1-2; 9 bases agree with TRBD1. The V gene end was trimmed by 10 bases and the J gene end by 5 bases; junction bases not matched to a gene: 14. Germline CDR1 and CDR2: ENHRY and SYGVKD. This CDR3 spans 15 amino acids. DNA of the CDR3: TGTGCCACCAAACCGGGACAGGGCCTTAGGTATGGCTACACCTTC. This gives the protein CATKPGQGLRYGYTF.

The chain is built from TRBV5-4 and TRBJ1-6; D not certain. The V end was cut by 3 bases, the J end by 7 bases, with 11 bases between. Germline loops: CDR1 SGHNT, CDR2 YYREEE (reference sequence). This CDR3 contains 14 residues. The CDR3 region has the DNA TGTGCCAGCAGCTCGATGGAGTCAAATTCACCCCTCCACTTT. Translated: CASSSMESNSPLHF.

This clone has ten or more counts. V is TRBV11-1 and J is TRBJ2-3, with D tentatively TRBD1 (7 bases). Trimming left V 5 bases short and J 3 bases short, with 15 bases between. CDR1 SGHAT and CDR2 FQDESV come from the germline V gene (reference sequence). The CDR3 covers 15 residues. The CDR3: CASSKLEGATDTQYF. CDR3 DNA sequence: TGTGCCAGCAGCAAATTGGAGGGGGCTACAGATACGCAGTATTTT. Full variable domain (remainder filled in from reference TRBV11-1 and TRBJ2-3): EAEVAQSPRYKITEKSQAVAFWCDPISGHATLYWYRQILGQGPELLVQFQDESVVDDSQLPKDRFSAERLKGVDSTLKIQPAELGDSAMYLCASSKLEGATDTQYFGPGTRLTVL.